The source of this TCR beta chain is a study of T-cell reconstitution after alpha-beta-depleted transplantation in children. V trimming: 4 bases; J trimming: 2 bases; junction bases outside the gene matches: 3. Germline CDR1 MGHRA, CDR2 YSYEKL. CDR3 length: 14 amino acids. For TCRbeta, the library was prepared with unique molecular identifiers. Each CDR3 protein gets one entry after TCRdb re-called the PCR reads with MiXCR. There are 300,000 to 400,000 distinct CDR3 sequences in the sample; roughly 16% occur only once, and around 38% lies in the top ten. Sequenced material: PBMCs, mostly from graft donor cells, taken 360 days after TCRalphabeta/CD19-depleted stem cell transplant. The J gene is TRBJ2-5, the V gene TRBV4-1; TRBD1 agrees at 8 bases. This receptor was identified in a male patient aged 2 to 9 who had a stem cell transplant for acute lymphoblastic leukemia, so the T cells may come from the graft donor. In DNA, the CDR3 is TGCGCCAGCAGCCCGACAGGGGATCAAGAGACCCAGTACTTC. This codes for CASSPTGDQETQYF.